Reported below is one T cell receptor (beta chain). Patients having uncontrolled infection, another autoimmune disease, pregnancy or lactation were not included. The study based diagnoses on clinical symptoms, serum thyroxine and TRAb, thyroid ultrasound and orbital computed tomography. Cells are PBMCs isolated from about 10 ml of fresh blood. RNA transcripts were the template for amplifying TCR beta CDR3 regions. Researchers ran a first-round RT-PCR on the TCR CDR3 using the HTBI primer set. Each CDR3 protein is one row after TCRdb ran MiXCR on the multiplex PCR reads. The repertoire has around 700,000 distinct CDR3 sequences, roughly 20% of them found once; the top ten carry 16%. The sample is drawn from a study of T cells in Graves' hyperthyroidism and ophthalmopathy. The TCR sequence derives from a woman aged 45 to 65 with Graves' hyperthyroidism that later progressed to Graves' ophthalmopathy. Sequenced sample: blood.

The DNA of the CDR3 is TGTGCCAGCAGCTCCACAGGGGAAGCTGGAAACACCATATATTTT. This encodes CASSSTGEAGNTIYF. The rearrangement joins TRBV9 to TRBJ1-3, with TRBD1 matching over 7 bases. This CDR3 spans 15 amino acids. Germline values: CDR1 SGDLS, CDR2 YYNGEE. Trimming at V came to 4 bases and at J to 2 bases, leaving 6 bases not matched to a gene.